This entry lists 24 T cell receptor beta chains sequenced from one sample in a study of blood T cell repertoires in COVID-19. Clones were sequenced by immunoSEQ multiplex PCR, and TCRdb holds only the in-frame ones, with some missing. The data show around 35,000 clones, more than 70% seen once. The sample was peripheral blood. These receptors all stem from a human donor in a cohort sampled during active COVID-19.

The sample holds one count of this clone. CDR3 sequence (DNA): TGCAGCGTCAAAGTCGGGGTAGCGGGGGCCATGTACAATGAGCAGTTCTTC. Its protein product is CSVKVGVAGAMYNEQFF. The chain uses TRBV29-1 and TRBJ2-1, with TRBD2 matching 9 bases. The germline V gene has CDR1 SQVTM and CDR2 ANQGSEA. The V gene end was trimmed by 6 bases and the J gene end by 4 bases; junction bases not matched to a gene: 16. The length of the CDR3 is 17 residues.

The V and J genes are TRBV7-9 and TRBJ1-1; no clear D gene. The CDR3 runs 15 residues. The germline gives CDR1 SEHNR, CDR2 FQNEAQ (reference sequence). V was trimmed by 4 bases and J by 4 bases, leaving 16 bases between them. The CDR3 sequence: CASSSRSVHTTEAFF. The DNA of the CDR3 is TGTGCCAGCAGCTCGCGTAGCGTACATACCACTGAAGCTTTCTTT.

This clone was counted between two and nine times. CDR3 region: CASSPQTANEKLFF. In DNA form, the CDR3 reads TGTGCCAGCAGCCCGCAGACAGCTAATGAAAAACTGTTTTTT. The V and J genes are TRBV7-9 and TRBJ1-4, with D perhaps matching TRBD1 (5 bases). The germline CDR1 and CDR2 sequences are SEHNR and FQNEAQ (reference sequence). The CDR3 contains 14 residues. Trimming left V 5 bases short and J 3 bases short, with 10 bases between.

The V and J genes are TRBV5-1 and TRBJ2-2; D is ambiguous. The CDR3 runs 15 residues. V gave up 4 bases and J gave up 0 bases, with 10 bases separating them. Germline V lookup: CDR1 SGHRS, CDR2 YFSETQ. CDR3 protein: CASSGQGPNTGELFF. For the CDR3, the DNA is TGCGCCAGCAGCGGGCAAGGCCCGAACACCGGGGAGCTGTTTTTT.

V and J are TRBV5-1 and TRBJ2-5; 8 bases map to TRBD1. Germline values: CDR1 SGHRS, CDR2 YFSETQ. Losses at the gene ends were 4 bases for V and 1 base for J; bases not matched to a gene: 6. CDR3 length: 15 amino acids. In DNA form, the CDR3 reads TGCGCCAGCAGCCTAGGACAGGGAGGCCAAGAGACCCAGTACTTC. Encoded protein: CASSLGQGGQETQYF.

The genes are TRBV18 and TRBJ1-2, with TRBD1 matching over 8 bases. The CDR3 is 12 amino acids. V shed 5 bases and J 7 bases; nucleotides not matched to a gene: 3. Germline V gene sequence: CDR1 KGHSH, CDR2 LQKENI. The CDR3 reads CASSLDRAGYTF. CDR3 DNA: TGTGCCAGCTCATTGGACAGGGCTGGCTACACCTTC.

This clone is classed as large. V gene TRBV6-2 or TRBV6-3 combines with J gene TRBJ1-1; 8 bases are a match to TRBD1. This CDR3 region has 14 residues. Trimming at V came to 2 bases and at J to 5 bases, leaving 4 bases not matched to a gene. Germline loops: CDR1 MNHEY, CDR2 SVGEGT. The CDR3 sequence is CASSYRQGLTEAFF. DNA of the CDR3: TGTGCCAGCAGTTACAGACAGGGGCTAACTGAAGCTTTCTTT.

V and J are TRBV28 and TRBJ2-4; D possibly corresponds to TRBD2 (7 bases). Germline V gene sequence: CDR1 MDHEN, CDR2 SYDVKM. Trimming left V 2 bases short and J 1 base short, with 15 bases between. The CDR3 sequence is 17 residues long. The CDR3 protein is CASSLRGGPRAKNIQYF. The CDR3 nucleotides are TGTGCCAGCAGTTTAAGGGGGGGTCCCCGGGCCAAAAACATTCAGTACTTC.

The table lists this clone with a few counts. The chain joins TRBV7-2 to TRBJ2-7; 7 bases agree with TRBD1. Germline assignment: CDR1 SGHTA and CDR2 FQGNSA. Trimming removed 5 bases from V and 3 bases from J; junction bases left unmatched: 13. CDR3 length equals 16 residues. CDR3 coding DNA: TGTGCCAGCAGCGTACAAACCGGGACAGTGGGCTACGAGCAGTACTTC. This codes for CASSVQTGTVGYEQYF.

J is TRBJ2-5 and V is TRBV5-1, with 10 bases lining up with TRBD2. The CDR3 length is 17 residues. Looked up from germline, CDR1 is SGHRS and CDR2 is YFSETQ. V lost 4 bases and J lost 5; bases outside the gene matches: 14. The CDR3 DNA reads as TGCGCCAGCAGCGTTACCGGGACTAGCGCCAGCGGGGAGACCCAGTACTTC. Translation: CASSVTGTSASGETQYF. Full variable domain (outside the CDR3, taken from reference TRBV5-1 and TRBJ2-5): KAGVTQTPRYLIKTRGQQVTLSCSPISGHRSVSWYQQTPGQGLQFLFEYFSETQRNKGNFPGRFSGRQFSNSRSEMNVSTLELGDSALYLCASSVTGTSASGETQYFGPGTRLLVL.

V usage is TRBV4-1 and J usage is TRBJ2-7; D ambiguous. This CDR3 has 16 amino acids. In germline, CDR1 is MGHRA, CDR2 YSYEKL. Between the trimmed V and J ends, which lost 1 base and 0 bases, there was a span of 13 bases. In DNA form, the CDR3 reads TGCGCCAGCAGCCAAGCGGAGATACGGAGCTCCTACGAGCAGTACTTC. Amino acid sequence: CASSQAEIRSSYEQYF.

This clone was seen a single time. This chain uses TRBV7-2 with TRBJ2-3, with 8 nucleotides matching TRBD1. V trimming: 2 bases; J trimming: 8 bases; junction bases outside the gene matches: 18. The germline CDR1 and CDR2 sequences are SGHTA and FQGNSA. The CDR3 has 18 residues. DNA for the CDR3: TGTGCCAGCAGCTTAACAGGGGGTGGTTCCCTTAGATATGTTACGCAGTATTTT. This sequence encodes CASSLTGGGSLRYVTQYF.

This chain links TRBV2 with TRBJ2-7; D gene ambiguous. CDR1 is SNHLY, CDR2 FYNNEI, per germline. The V end lost 7 bases, the J end lost 4 bases, and 11 bases lay between the germline ends. This CDR3 spans 12 amino acids. CDR3 sequence (DNA): TGTGCCAGCATGGTAGTAAATTACGAGCAGTACTTC. Protein product: CASMVVNYEQYF.

CDR3 DNA: TGTGCCAGTAGTATTTCCGTGGGACAGCTATTAGTACAGTATTTT. Translation: CASSISVGQLLVQYF. The genes are TRBV19 and TRBJ2-3, with 7 bases lining up with TRBD1. The CDR3 covers 15 residues. The J segment lost 12 bases and the V segment lost 3 bases, leaving 15 bases of the junction unmatched. From germline, CDR1 is LNHDA and CDR2 SQIVND (reference sequence).

This clone was seen once. The rearrangement uses TRBV28 and TRBJ2-7; weak D call: TRBD2 (6 bases). The CDR3 is made up of 15 amino acids. The V and J ends lost 4 bases and 3 bases respectively, with 16 bases between them. Germline V gene sequence: CDR1 MDHEN, CDR2 SYDVKM. The CDR3 loop is CASSWVGGGDYEQYF. CDR3 nucleotide sequence: TGTGCCAGCAGTTGGGTGGGGGGAGGAGACTACGAGCAGTACTTC.

This clone was detected only once. The J gene is TRBJ2-5, the V gene TRBV19; TRBD1 matches 7 bases. This CDR3 contains 13 residues. The ends lost 5 bases at V and 4 bases at J; junction bases unmatched: 4. Per the germline V gene, CDR1 is LNHDA and CDR2 is SQIVND (reference sequence). For the CDR3, the DNA is TGTGCCAGTAGTGGGGACAGACGAGAGACCCAGTACTTC. Residues: CASSGDRRETQYF.

In its sample, this clone was seen a few times. The rearrangement joins TRBV5-1 to TRBJ1-2, with D possibly matching TRBD1 (5 bases). CDR1 SGHRS and CDR2 YFSETQ come from the germline V gene. The length of the CDR3 is 15 residues. Trimming removed 4 bases at V and 4 bases at J, with 17 bases between. The CDR3 region is CASSPPGGGVYGYTF. The DNA for the CDR3 is TGCGCCAGCAGCCCCCCGGGAGGAGGGGTCTATGGCTACACCTTC.

The chain joins TRBV6-2 or TRBV6-3 to TRBJ1-2, with D perhaps TRBD1 (5 bases). V lost 4 bases to trimming and J lost 7 bases, with 16 bases between them. The CDR3 runs 14 residues. Germline assignment: CDR1 MNHEY and CDR2 SVGEGT. This chain's CDR3 is CASSSPGVRSGYTF. CDR3 coding DNA: TGTGCCAGCAGTTCCCCGGGGGTTCGAAGTGGCTACACCTTC.

This clone has a single count. Other DNA sequences of this sample code for an identical CDR3. The rearrangement uses TRBV5-1 and TRBJ2-5; D gene uncertain. Trimming removed 0 bases from V and 2 bases from J, with 11 bases in between. Germline V gene data show CDR1 as SGHRS and CDR2 as YFSETQ. The CDR3 totals 15 residues. In nucleotides, the CDR3 is TGCGCCAGCAGCTTGGCCCTGGCAGTACAAGAGACCCAGTACTTC. Translating it yields CASSLALAVQETQYF.

CDR3 region: CASSRQIGELFF. The CDR3 DNA follows: TGTGCCAGCAGCAGACAGATCGGGGAGCTGTTTTTT. The J gene is TRBJ2-2, the V gene TRBV11-3; tentatively, D is TRBD1 (5 bases). Trimming pared 5 bases from V and 7 bases from J, leaving 8 bases between. This CDR3 contains 12 residues. CDR1 and CDR2 from the germline V gene are SGHNT and YENEEA.

The V gene is TRBV27, the J gene TRBJ1-1; TRBD1 matches at 10 bases. The CDR3 loop spans 16 amino acids. Trimming at V came to 1 base and at J to 0 bases, leaving 2 bases not matched to a gene. CDR1 is MNHEY, CDR2 SMNVEV, per germline (reference sequence). The CDR3 sequence: CASSLWGQGMNTEAFF. The CDR3 nucleotides read TGTGCCAGCAGTTTATGGGGACAGGGGATGAACACTGAAGCTTTCTTT.

V and J are TRBV27 and TRBJ1-6; D gene uncertain. CDR3 size: 15 residues. The germline V gene encodes CDR1 MNHEY and CDR2 SMNVEV (reference sequence). With 7 bases removed from V and 10 bases from J, the gap between germline ends came to 20 bases. CDR3 bases: TGTGCCAGCACCCTTGTCGGACTGTATCGGTCACCCCTCCACTTT. Amino acids: CASTLVGLYRSPLHF.

The chain links TRBV6-5 to TRBJ1-1; weak D call: TRBD1 (6 bases). Trimming removed 6 bases from V and 10 bases from J, with 12 bases in between. The germline CDR1 and CDR2 sequences are MNHEY and SVGAGI. CDR3 size: 11 residues. This CDR3 is CASRAQGAAFF. As DNA, the CDR3 is TGTGCCAGCAGAGCACAGGGAGCAGCTTTCTTT.

This clone appeared once. J is TRBJ2-3 and V is TRBV7-2, with TRBD2 matching 9 bases. Germline V CDR1 and CDR2: SGHTA, FQGNSA. This CDR3 has 15 amino acids. V was pared by 5 bases and J by 3 bases, with 6 bases of the junction left unmatched. CDR3 in amino acids: CASSLSGGWTDTQYF. The CDR3 DNA reads TGTGCCAGCAGCCTTAGCGGGGGCTGGACAGATACGCAGTATTTT.